This TCR beta chain appears in the sequencing data of a study of blood T cell repertoires in COVID-19. Study as a whole: Material from acute and convalescent COVID-19 was sourced from the United States, Italy and Spain. PBMCs, B-cell-depleted T cells, or T cells provided the cDNA or gDNA that made up the material.

Profiled with immunoSEQ multiplex PCR; TCRdb holds only in-frame clones, not every one. Of fewer than 250,000 clones listed, over 80% were seen once; the top ten hold roughly 6.4%. The CDR3 covers 15 residues. V trimming: 6 bases; J trimming: 7 bases; junction bases outside the gene matches: 14. The germline V gene encodes CDR1 KGHSH and CDR2 LQKENI. The sequenced material came from peripheral blood. This rearrangement joins TRBV18 to TRBJ2-7; the match to TRBD1 covers 8 bases. This clonotype originated in an older woman with active or convalescent COVID-19. CDR3 protein: CASSPSGGEFREQYV. The CDR3 coding sequence is TGTGCCAGCTCGCCCTCAGGGGGCGAATTTCGAGAGCAGTACGTC.